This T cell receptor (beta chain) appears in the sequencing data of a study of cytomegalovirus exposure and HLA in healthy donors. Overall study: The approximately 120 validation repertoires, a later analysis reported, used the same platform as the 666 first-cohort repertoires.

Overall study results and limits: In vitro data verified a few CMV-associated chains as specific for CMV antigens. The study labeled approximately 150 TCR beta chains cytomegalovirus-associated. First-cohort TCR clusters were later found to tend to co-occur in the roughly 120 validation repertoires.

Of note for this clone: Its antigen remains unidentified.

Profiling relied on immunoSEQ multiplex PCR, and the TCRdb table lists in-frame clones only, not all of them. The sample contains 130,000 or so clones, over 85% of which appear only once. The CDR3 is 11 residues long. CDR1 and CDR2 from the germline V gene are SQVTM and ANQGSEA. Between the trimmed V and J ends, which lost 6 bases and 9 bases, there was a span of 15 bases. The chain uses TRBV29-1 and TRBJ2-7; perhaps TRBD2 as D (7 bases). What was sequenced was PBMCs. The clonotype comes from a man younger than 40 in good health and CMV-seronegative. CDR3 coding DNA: TGCAGCGTCCGAACCGGGGGGCGGCAGTACTTC. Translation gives CSVRTGGRQYF.